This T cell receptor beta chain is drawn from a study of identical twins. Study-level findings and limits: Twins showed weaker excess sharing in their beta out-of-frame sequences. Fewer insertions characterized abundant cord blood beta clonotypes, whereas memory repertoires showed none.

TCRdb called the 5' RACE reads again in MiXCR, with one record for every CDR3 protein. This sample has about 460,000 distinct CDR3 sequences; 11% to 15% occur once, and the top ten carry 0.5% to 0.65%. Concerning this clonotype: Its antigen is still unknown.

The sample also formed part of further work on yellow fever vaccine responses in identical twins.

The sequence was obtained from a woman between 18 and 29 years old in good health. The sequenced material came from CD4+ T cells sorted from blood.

The CDR3 sequence is CASSLEEGETQYF. In DNA form, the CDR3 reads TGCGCCAGCAGCTTGGAGGAGGGGGAGACCCAGTACTTC. V gene TRBV5-1 combines with J gene TRBJ2-5; maybe TRBD2 (6 bases). The germline V gene has CDR1 SGHRS and CDR2 YFSETQ. The CDR3 extends over 13 amino acids. With 0 bases removed from V and 5 bases from J, the gap between germline ends came to 8 bases. The full variable domain, in which reference TRBV5-1 and TRBJ2-5 provide the parts outside the CDR3, is KAGVTQTPRYLIKTRGQQVTLSCSPISGHRSVSWYQQTPGQGLQFLFEYFSETQRNKGNFPGRFSGRQFSNSRSEMNVSTLELGDSALYLCASSLEEGETQYFGPGTRLLVL.